This TCR beta chain was sequenced in a study of shared clonotypes between healthy human individuals. This clone has just one count. The repertoire was sequenced with immunoSEQ multiplex PCR; TCRdb's copy has only in-frame clones and lacks some. The sample contains around 2.1 million clones, around 95% of which appear only once. The CDR3 spans 17 residues. The V end lost 4 bases, the J end lost 4 bases, and 22 bases lay between the germline ends. Germline-derived CDR1 and CDR2 are ENHRY and SYGVKD. The sequenced material came from naive CD4+ T cells sorted from blood. The subset is: CD45RA+ positively selected. This chain uses TRBV10-3 with TRBJ1-2; the D gene is possibly TRBD1 (6 bases). The clonotype originates from a man aged 18 to 30 in good health. As DNA, the CDR3 is TGTGCCATCAGTGGGTCCCGGTCTCCAGGGGAGGGCTATGGCTACACCTTC. It encodes CAISGSRSPGEGYGYTF.